Described below is a single T cell receptor (delta chain) sequence and its context. Its antigen is undetermined. This entry is derived from a study of Vδ1+ human thymocytes. Findings of the study overall: Thymic TRG and TRD repertoires appeared highly polyclonal, with Gaussian CDR3 length distributions.

Germline V lookup: CDR1 TSWWSYY, CDR2 QGS. V gave up 0 bases and J gave up 4 bases, with 42 bases separating them. This CDR3 region has 25 residues. The template was reverse-transcribed extracted RNA. CDR3 amplicons came from multiplex PCR with pooled V-gene forward and constant-region reverse primers. TCRdb redid clone calling on the multiplex PCR reads using CATT. The sample has 45,000 to 60,000 delta-chain clones, about 15% seen once; the top ten hold under 0.5%. The TCR comes from a girl under two years old who had congenital heart surgery. The sample taken for sequencing was Vdelta1+ gamma-delta thymocytes from the thymus. Sample subset: FACS-sorted CD3+ TCRalphabeta- TCRVdelta1+ TCRVdelta2- thymocytes. This sequence joins TRDV1 and TRDJ1, with a weak D call TRDD3 (5 bases). CDR3 nucleotides: TGTGCTCTTGGGGAACTAGAGGTTTTCTTGTTCTACAGCCGGTCCGGGGGGGCTATTAACGATAAACTCATCTTT. Translated: CALGELEVFLFYSRSGGAINDKLIF.